Below, 27 T cell receptor beta chains from the same sample are listed, as sequenced in a study of radiation and T cells in renal cell carcinoma. Time point meaning: blood 2 weeks post-SBRT. The treatment was: 15 Gy SBRT to primary tumor, nephrectomy 4 weeks later. The assay was immunoSEQ multiplex PCR, and TCRdb's table has in-frame clones only and misses some. The table lists about 150,000 clones, roughly 89% of them singletons, with 10% to 15% in the top ten. The sample was blood, taken from a patient whose treatment included radiotherapy and nephrectomy. The source of these receptors is a woman aged 45-65 years with renal cell carcinoma.

The V and J genes are TRBV7-9 and TRBJ1-4; maybe TRBD1 (5 bases). The germline CDR1 and CDR2 sequences are SEHNR and FQNEAQ (reference sequence). The CDR3 sequence is 15 residues long. The V and J ends lost 5 bases and 4 bases respectively, with 14 bases between them. The CDR3 sequence is CASSTRQSYNEKLFF. CDR3 nucleotide sequence: TGTGCCAGCAGCACCAGACAGAGCTATAATGAAAAACTGTTTTTT.

Remarks on this clone: Since a much larger clone is just one base distant, this may be a read error. The genes are TRBV2 and TRBJ1-5, with 8 bases identical to TRBD1. CDR3 length: 15 amino acids. Per the germline V gene, CDR1 is SNHLY and CDR2 is FYNNEI. V lost 7 bases, J lost 2 bases, and 7 bases stayed unmatched. The DNA of the CDR3 is TGTGCCAGCACGATGACAGGGGAAGGCAATCAGCCCCAGCATTTT. Translated, it gives CASTMTGEGNQPQHF.

The J gene is TRBJ1-1, the V gene TRBV6-1; D gene unclear. The length of the CDR3 is 12 residues. The V end was cut by 6 bases, the J end by 0 bases, with 5 bases between. Germline V gene lookup returns CDR1 MNHNS and CDR2 SASEGT. The CDR3 coding sequence is TGTGCCAGCAGGGATCTGAACACTGAAGCTTTCTTT. Its translation: CASRDLNTEAFF.

The chain recombines TRBV7-6 with TRBJ2-7; 8 bases agree with TRBD2. J gave up 0 bases and V 5 bases, and 6 bases lay outside the gene matches. Germline V CDR1 and CDR2: SGHVS, FNYEAQ. This CDR3 has 15 amino acids. The CDR3 coding sequence is TGTGCCAGCAGCCGCGGGGGGTCCGGCTCCTACGAGCAGTACTTC. Its translation is CASSRGGSGSYEQYF.

Regarding this clone: Other DNA sequences in the sample encode the same CDR3. The chain joins TRBV18 to TRBJ1-1; TRBD1 is a possible D gene (6 bases). Germline V CDR1 and CDR2: KGHSH, LQKENI. V was pared by 1 base and J by 1 base, with 7 bases between. CDR3 length: 14 residues. The CDR3 here is CASSPLGANTEAFF. The CDR3, as DNA: TGTGCCAGCTCACCACTGGGGGCGAACACTGAAGCTTTCTTT.

The chain employs TRBV13 and TRBJ2-7; TRBD1 aligns across 8 bases. There are 15 residues in the CDR3. The trim removed 0 bases at V and 6 bases at J, leaving 7 bases unmatched. Germline loops: CDR1 PRHDT, CDR2 FYEKMQ (reference sequence). The CDR3 is CASSLGRRTGGEQYF. CDR3 nucleotides: TGTGCCAGCAGCTTAGGCCGACGAACAGGGGGCGAGCAGTACTTC.

This sequence joins TRBV4-2 and TRBJ1-2; a possible D gene is TRBD1 (6 bases). The germline V and J ends were trimmed by 0 bases and 0 bases, with 14 bases remaining between them. Germline V gene data show CDR1 as LGHNA and CDR2 as YNFKEQ. This CDR3 is 17 amino acids long. The CDR3 reads CASSQDGSGAPNYGYTF. The CDR3 DNA reads TGTGCCAGCAGCCAAGATGGGTCAGGGGCCCCTAACTATGGCTACACCTTC.

This clone appeared a single time. This rearrangement joins TRBV25-1 to TRBJ1-5; perhaps TRBD1 as D (5 bases). Trimming cost V 5 bases and J 2 bases, with 13 bases left between them. This CDR3 region has 15 residues. Germline V gene lookup returns CDR1 MGHDK and CDR2 SYGVNS. CDR3 sequence reads: CASSPLGGGNQPQHF. In DNA, the CDR3 is TGTGCCAGCAGTCCACTCGGGGGAGGCAATCAGCCCCAGCATTTT. The entire variable domain, with the rest obtained from reference TRBV25-1 and TRBJ1-5, is as follows: EADIYQTPRYLVIGTGKKITLECSQTMGHDKMYWYQQDPGMELHLIHYSYGVNSTEKGDLSSESTVSRIRTEHFPLTLESARPSHTSQYLCASSPLGGGNQPQHFGDGTRLSIL.

CDR3 sequence: CASSPETDYEQYF. The CDR3 bases are TGTGCCAGCAGCCCGGAGACAGACTACGAGCAGTACTTC. This chain uses TRBV11-3 with TRBJ2-7, with D possibly TRBD1 on 5 matching bases. This CDR3 is built from 13 residues. Per the germline V gene, CDR1 is SGHNT and CDR2 is YENEEA. Between the trimmed V and J ends, which lost 5 bases and 3 bases, there was a span of 11 bases. Together with reference TRBV11-3 and TRBJ2-7, the CDR3 gives the full variable domain: EAGVVQSPRYKIIEKKQPVAFWCNPISGHNTLYWYLQNLGQGPELLIRYENEEAVDDSQLPKDRFSAERLKGVDSTLKIQPAELGDSAVYLCASSPETDYEQYFGPGTRLTVT.

The chain carries TRBV5-8 and TRBJ2-2, with TRBD1 identical over 7 bases. Germline V gene lookup returns CDR1 SGHTS and CDR2 YDEGEE. V lost 5 bases, J lost 2 bases, and 9 bases stayed unmatched. The CDR3 extends over 16 amino acids. This CDR3 is CASRVDRRFNTGELFF. CDR3 DNA sequence: TGTGCCAGCAGGGTGGACAGGCGATTTAACACCGGGGAGCTGTTTTTT.

The chain uses TRBV2 and TRBJ1-2; no definite D call. The germline V and J ends were trimmed by 6 bases and 8 bases, with 19 bases remaining between them. Germline V gene data show CDR1 as SNHLY and CDR2 as FYNNEI. There are 14 residues in the CDR3. The CDR3 region is CASRIKTLPRGYTF. The CDR3 coding sequence is TGTGCCAGCAGAATTAAAACCCTACCAAGGGGCTACACCTTC.

This clone was recorded once. The gene calls are TRBV30 and TRBJ1-3; D is ambiguous. The germline CDR1 and CDR2 sequences are GTSNPN and SVGIG (reference sequence). Trimming stripped 1 base from V and 7 bases from J, with 8 bases between. The CDR3 has 12 residues. The CDR3 DNA reads TGTGCCTGGAGTGAGGCGGGGAACACCATATATTTT. Its translation: CAWSEAGNTIYF.

The chain links TRBV6-5 to TRBJ1-3; D may be TRBD1 (6 bases). V was clipped by 9 bases and J by 0 bases, with 15 bases between them. The CDR3 spans 15 residues. CDR1 MNHEY and CDR2 SVGAGI come from the germline V gene. In DNA form, the CDR3 reads TGTGCCAGTGCGGGGGCGGCCAGCTCTGGAAACACCATATATTTT. Amino acids: CASAGAASSGNTIYF.

The V gene is TRBV11-2, the J gene TRBJ2-5; TRBD1 matches at 11 bases. This CDR3 contains 15 residues. V shed 5 bases, J shed 3 bases, and the junction held 5 bases outside the gene matches. CDR1 is SGHAT, CDR2 FQNNGV, per germline. The CDR3 region is CASSGQGAHEETQYF. The CDR3 region has the DNA TGTGCCAGCAGCGGACAGGGGGCGCATGAAGAGACCCAGTACTTC.

The chain employs TRBV5-1 and TRBJ1-2, with D perhaps matching TRBD1 (6 bases). Germline V CDR1 and CDR2: SGHRS, YFSETQ. The CDR3 is 14 amino acids. Trimming took off 2 bases at V and 2 bases at J, with 10 bases between the two ends. CDR3 in amino acids: CASSFTGQNYGYTF. In DNA form, the CDR3 reads TGCGCCAGCAGCTTCACCGGACAGAACTATGGCTACACCTTC.

V is TRBV19 and J is TRBJ2-3; tentatively, D is TRBD2 (6 bases). This CDR3 is 16 amino acids long. CDR1 is LNHDA, CDR2 SQIVND, per germline (reference sequence). V was cut by 5 bases and J by 1 base, with 16 bases left in between. In DNA form, the CDR3 reads TGTGCCAGTAGTTCCCCTGCGGGGCCAGGCACAGATACGCAGTATTTT. Translated: CASSSPAGPGTDTQYF.

This sequence joins TRBV4-3 and TRBJ2-7; unclear D gene. Trimming took off 0 bases at V and 2 bases at J, with 8 bases between the two ends. CDR1 is LGHNA, CDR2 YSLEER, per germline. This CDR3 has 14 residues. CDR3 loop: CASSQDYAPYEQYF. Written as DNA, the CDR3 is TGCGCCAGCAGCCAAGATTACGCCCCCTACGAGCAGTACTTC.

This clone was seen a single time. This chain uses TRBV11-3 with TRBJ2-2; 10 positions agree with TRBD2. Germline-derived CDR1 and CDR2 are SGHNT and YENEEA. Germline trimming cut 1 base from V and 4 bases from J; bases unmatched to any gene: 3. The CDR3 has 16 amino acids. CDR3 sequence: CASSLVSGGATGELFF. CDR3 coding DNA: TGTGCCAGCAGCTTAGTCAGCGGGGGGGCCACCGGGGAGCTGTTTTTT. Combining the CDR3 with reference TRBV11-3 and TRBJ2-2 gives the whole variable domain EAGVVQSPRYKIIEKKQPVAFWCNPISGHNTLYWYLQNLGQGPELLIRYENEEAVDDSQLPKDRFSAERLKGVDSTLKIQPAELGDSAVYLCASSLVSGGATGELFFGEGSRLTVL.

The gene calls are TRBV30 and TRBJ2-2, with a weak D call TRBD2 (6 bases). The germline V gene encodes CDR1 GTSNPN and CDR2 SVGIG (reference sequence). The CDR3 runs to 13 residues. V shed 2 bases and J shed 8 bases, with 12 bases lying between them. The CDR3: CAWSPTRAGELFF. CDR3 in DNA: TGTGCCTGGAGTCCGACTAGGGCTGGGGAGCTGTTTTTT.

The chain carries TRBV5-6 and TRBJ2-5; possibly TRBD2 for D (5 bases). V lost 3 bases, J lost 4 bases, and 13 bases lay in between. Germline CDR1 and CDR2: SGHDT and YYEEEE. This CDR3 is built from 14 residues. The CDR3 DNA reads TGTGCCAGCAGCTCGAGCACGGGGAGAGAGACCCAGTACTTC. Encoded protein: CASSSSTGRETQYF.

The V gene is TRBV19, the J gene TRBJ1-4; 9 bases map to TRBD1. CDR3 size: 12 residues. CDR1 and CDR2 from the germline V gene are LNHDA and SQIVND (reference sequence). V trimming: 7 bases; J trimming: 8 bases; junction bases outside the gene matches: 2. The CDR3 DNA reads TGTGCCAGTAATGACAGGGGGGAAAAACTGTTTTTT. The encoded protein is CASNDRGEKLFF.

This chain uses TRBV7-2 with TRBJ1-2, with D perhaps TRBD1 (5 bases). V lost 3 bases, J lost 6 bases, and 17 bases lay in between. The CDR3 is made up of 15 amino acids. Germline V lookup: CDR1 SGHTA, CDR2 FQGNSA. CDR3 coding DNA: TGTGCCAGCAGCTTCTCAAGGGATTTGGGGGATGGCTACACCTTC. It encodes CASSFSRDLGDGYTF.

This chain joins TRBV7-2 and TRBJ2-7, with 10 bases fitting TRBD2. Germline V gene data show CDR1 as SGHTA and CDR2 as FQGNSA. CDR3 length equals 14 residues. V was pared by 5 bases and J by 2 bases, with 3 bases of the junction left unmatched. CDR3 bases: TGTGCCAGCAGCCCTACTAGCGGGGCCTACGAGCAGTACTTC. Its translation is CASSPTSGAYEQYF. The entire variable domain, with the rest obtained from reference TRBV7-2 and TRBJ2-7, is as follows: GAGVSQSPSNKVTEKGKDVELRCDPISGHTALYWYRQSLGQGLEFLIYFQGNSAPDKSGLPSDRFSAERTGGSVSTLTIQRTQQEDSAVYLCASSPTSGAYEQYFGPGTRLTVT.

This chain links TRBV2 with TRBJ1-6; D is perhaps TRBD1 (5 bases). V was pared by 7 bases and J by 7 bases, with 11 bases between. Looked up from germline, CDR1 is SNHLY and CDR2 is FYNNEI. The CDR3 is 13 residues long. DNA of the CDR3: TGTGCCAGCAACGGGGCTAGGAATTCACCCCTCCACTTT. Translation gives CASNGARNSPLHF. The variable domain in full, with the rest retrieved from reference TRBV2 and TRBJ1-6, is EPEVTQTPSHQVTQMGQEVILRCVPISNHLYFYWYRQILGQKVEFLVSFYNNEISEKSEIFDDQFSVERPDGSNFTLKIRSTKLEDSAMYFCASNGARNSPLHFGNGTRLTVT.

The rearrangement links TRBV5-1 to TRBJ2-3, with D hard to call. The V end lost 4 bases, the J end lost 0 bases, and 12 bases lay between the germline ends. CDR1 SGHRS and CDR2 YFSETQ come from the germline V gene. The CDR3 spans 15 residues. CDR3 in DNA: TGCGCCAGCAGCCTTGACCGAGGAAGCACAGATACGCAGTATTTT. It is translated as CASSLDRGSTDTQYF.

This rearrangement joins TRBV7-2 to TRBJ2-3; 8 bases align to TRBD2. V trimming: 4 bases; J trimming: 3 bases; junction bases outside the gene matches: 6. The germline V gene encodes CDR1 SGHTA and CDR2 FQGNSA. CDR3 length: 15 amino acids. The CDR3 sequence is CASSSGGAHTDTQYF. DNA for the CDR3: TGTGCCAGCAGCTCCGGGGGGGCGCATACAGATACGCAGTATTTT.

The V and J genes are TRBV5-1 and TRBJ1-1, with no clear D. This CDR3 has 14 amino acids. Per the germline V gene, CDR1 is SGHRS and CDR2 is YFSETQ. Trimming removed 0 bases from V and 4 bases from J, with 10 bases in between. CDR3 amino acids: CASSLVPGSTEAFF. CDR3 DNA: TGCGCCAGCAGCTTGGTCCCGGGCTCCACTGAAGCTTTCTTT.